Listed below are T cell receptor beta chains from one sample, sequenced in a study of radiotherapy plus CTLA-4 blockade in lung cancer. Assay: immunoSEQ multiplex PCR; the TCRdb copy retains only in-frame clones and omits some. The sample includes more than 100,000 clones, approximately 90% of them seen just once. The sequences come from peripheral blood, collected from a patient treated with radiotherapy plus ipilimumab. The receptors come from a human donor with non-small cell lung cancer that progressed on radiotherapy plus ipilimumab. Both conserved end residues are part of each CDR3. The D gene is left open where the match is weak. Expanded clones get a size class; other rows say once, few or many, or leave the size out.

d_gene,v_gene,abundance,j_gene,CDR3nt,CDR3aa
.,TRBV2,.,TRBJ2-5,TGTGCCAGCAGTGCTGGAATCCAAGAGACCCAGTACTTC,CASSAGIQETQYF
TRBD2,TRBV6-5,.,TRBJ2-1,TGTGCCAGCGAAGCGGGAGGGCCTTTCAGTGAGCAGTTCTTC,CASEAGGPFSEQFF
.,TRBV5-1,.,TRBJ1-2,TGCGCCAGCAGCTTGAGGGGGTTTCAGGGCTACACCTTC,CASSLRGFQGYTF
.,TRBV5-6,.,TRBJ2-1,TGTGCCAGCAGTCGAGGGGCCCCTCGGAGCTCCTACAATGAGCAGTTCTTC,CASSRGAPRSSYNEQFF
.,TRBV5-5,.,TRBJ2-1,TGTGCCAGCAGCCAAGGGACTGAGCAGTTCTTC,CASSQGTEQFF
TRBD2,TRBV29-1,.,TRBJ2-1,TGCAGCGCACCCGGGACTAGCAGCTACAATGAGCAGTTCTTC,CSAPGTSSYNEQFF
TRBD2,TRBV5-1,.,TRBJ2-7,TGCGCCAGCAGCTTCATCGCGGGAGGGGTCCCCTACGAGCAGTACTTC,CASSFIAGGVPYEQYF
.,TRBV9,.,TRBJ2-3,TGTGCCAGCAGTGCGACCGGGACTCCGAGCACAGATACGCAGTATTTT,CASSATGTPSTDTQYF
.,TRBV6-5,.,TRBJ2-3,TGTGCCAGCAGGAGGGGCGGAGACACAGATACGCAGTATTTT,CASRRGGDTDTQYF
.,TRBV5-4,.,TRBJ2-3,TGTGCCAGCAGCTTGGTTCTGGACAGAGGCACAGATACGCAGTATTTT,CASSLVLDRGTDTQYF
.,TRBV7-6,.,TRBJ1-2,TGTGCCAGCAGCTTAGAAGCAGGGCTTGTCGATGGCTACACCTTC,CASSLEAGLVDGYTF
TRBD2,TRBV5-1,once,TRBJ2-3,TGCGCCAGCAGCTTGGGACTACTAGCGGGAGGGGAGACAGATACGCAGTATTTT,CASSLGLLAGGETDTQYF
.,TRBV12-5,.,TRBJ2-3,TGTGCTACTAGCACAGATACGCAGTATTTT,CATSTDTQYF
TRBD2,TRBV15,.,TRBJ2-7,TGTGCCACCAGCAGAGGACTAGCGGGAGTGGGCGAGCAGTACTTC,CATSRGLAGVGEQYF
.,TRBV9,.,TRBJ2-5,TGTGCCAGCAGCGTAGTTACCGGGGAGACCCAGTACTTC,CASSVVTGETQYF
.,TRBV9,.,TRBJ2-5,TGTGCCAGCAGCCCCGAGCGGAGAAGGGGCCAAGAGACCCAGTACTTC,CASSPERRRGQETQYF
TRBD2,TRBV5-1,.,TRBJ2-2,TGCGCCAGCAGCCCGGGACTAGCGGGAGGGCCGAGCACCGGGGAGCTGTTTTTT,CASSPGLAGGPSTGELFF
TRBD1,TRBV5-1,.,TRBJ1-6,TGCGCCAGCAGCTTACAGGGGTCACCCCTCCACTTT,CASSLQGSPLHF
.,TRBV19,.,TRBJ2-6,TGTGCCAGTAGTATGACGGTGAGCTCTGGGGCCAACGTCCTGACTTTC,CASSMTVSSGANVLTF
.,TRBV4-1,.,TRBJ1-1,TGCGCCAGCAGCCAAGATGGTGGGGGAGGTGACACTGAAGCTTTCTTT,CASSQDGGGGDTEAFF
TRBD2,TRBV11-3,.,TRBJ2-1,TGTGCCAGCAGCCTCTACTCCGGGACTAGGGATGAGCAGTTCTTC,CASSLYSGTRDEQFF
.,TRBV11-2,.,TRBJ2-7,TGTGCCAGCAGCTGGACAGATTACGAGCAGTACTTC,CASSWTDYEQYF
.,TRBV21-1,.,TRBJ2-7,TGTGCCAGCAGCAAAGGGTCAAGGAACGAGCAGTACTTC,CASSKGSRNEQYF
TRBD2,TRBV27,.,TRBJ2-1,TGTGCCAGCAGTTTACGGACTAGCGGGGCAAGGAATGAGCAGTTCTTC,CASSLRTSGARNEQFF
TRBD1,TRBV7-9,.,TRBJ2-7,TGTGCCGTTCCCGGGACAGTCGACGAGCAGTACTTC,CAVPGTVDEQYF
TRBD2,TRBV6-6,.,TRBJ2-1,TGTGCCAGCAGTTACTGGGTAGCGGGAGGGCATGAGCAGTTCTTC,CASSYWVAGGHEQFF
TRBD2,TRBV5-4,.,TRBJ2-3,TGTGCCAGCCGGCGGGAGGCCAGCACAGATACGCAGTATTTT,CASRREASTDTQYF
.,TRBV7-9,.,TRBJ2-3,TGTGCCAGCAGCTTACCAGGGGACACAGATACGCAGTATTTT,CASSLPGDTDTQYF
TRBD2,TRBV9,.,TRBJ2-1,TGTGCCAGCAGCGTAGGGACTAGCGCCTACAATGAGCAGTTCTTC,CASSVGTSAYNEQFF
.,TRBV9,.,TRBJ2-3,TGTGCCAGCAGCGTAGGAGGCTGGGACTCGACTTTGAGAGATACGCAGTATTTT,CASSVGGWDSTLRDTQYF
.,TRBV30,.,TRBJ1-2,TGTGCCTGGAGTGTATCCCCTAACTATGGCTACACCTTC,CAWSVSPNYGYTF
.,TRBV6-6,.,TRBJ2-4,TGTGCCAGCAGTTATTTTCCAGGGGGAGGGGGAAACATTCAGTACTTC,CASSYFPGGGGNIQYF
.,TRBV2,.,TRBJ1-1,TGTGCCAGCAGTTCGTGGGGCCCGAACACTGAAGCTTTCTTT,CASSSWGPNTEAFF
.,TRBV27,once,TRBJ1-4,TGTGCCAGCAGTCCCAACGGGGGCGCGGGTGAAAAACTGTTTTTT,CASSPNGGAGEKLFF
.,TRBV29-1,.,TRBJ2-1,TGCAGCGTTGAACCCCTAAAGAGACCGGTCAAGAGTGAGCAGTTCTTC,CSVEPLKRPVKSEQFF